This T cell receptor beta chain was profiled in a study of blood T cell repertoires in COVID-19. Study as a whole: Whether acute or convalescent, the COVID-19 samples came from the United States, Italy and Spain. Sample material is recorded as cDNA or gDNA derived from T cells, B-cell-depleted T cells, or PBMCs.

This clone has only a few counts. V was pared by 4 bases and J by 5 bases, with 14 bases between. Germline loops: CDR1 LGHDT, CDR2 YNNKEL (reference sequence). The CDR3 length is 15 residues. As originally analysed: For nucleated cells, counts were estimated from reference gene primer amplification. Profiled with immunoSEQ multiplex PCR; TCRdb holds only in-frame clones, not every one. V and J calls and clone size come straight from that table; D and trimming were deduced from the DNA. The table has approximately 200,000 clones, 70% to 80% seen once. The source material was peripheral blood. The receptor comes from a woman aged 40 to 50 with COVID-19, enrolled during active disease. The chain recombines TRBV3-1 (or the pseudogene TRBV3-2) with TRBJ2-2; D is unresolved. The CDR3 is CASSPPEQSTGELFF. As DNA, the CDR3 is TGTGCCAGCAGCCCCCCGGAGCAGAGTACCGGGGAGCTGTTTTTT.